The 10 T cell receptor beta chains presented below share a single source sample, sequenced in a study of blood T cell repertoires in COVID-19 (dated by TCRdb to the early 2020s). The method was the immunoSEQ multiplex PCR assay. The clones in this table, taken by TCRdb from immuneACCESS, are in-frame only. Not every clone is retained; where verified, under half of the shortfall comes from an unresolved V gene, and the cause of the rest is unknown. The sample has 150,000 to 200,000 clones on record, about nine tenths of them singletons. The top ten clonotypes cover more than 8.5% of the sample. The sample was PBMCs or T cells enriched from blood (not recorded which). These receptors all come from a woman in her late teens or twenties who had recovered from COVID-19.

This clone appeared once. The chain has TRBV28 and TRBJ2-5, with D unclear. The germline V and J ends were trimmed by 6 bases and 5 bases, with 7 bases remaining between them. This CDR3 is 11 amino acids long. Germline V CDR1 and CDR2: MDHEN, SYDVKM. The CDR3 is CASRSGETQYF. Here the CDR3 DNA reads TGTGCCAGCAGGTCAGGTGAGACCCAGTACTTC.

The V and J genes are TRBV4-2 and TRBJ1-2; D gene unclear. Trimming took off 3 bases at V and 5 bases at J, with 16 bases between the two ends. Germline-derived CDR1 and CDR2 are LGHNA and YNFKEQ. The CDR3 contains 15 residues. The CDR3 spells CASSQGQEEGYGYTF. Here the CDR3 DNA reads TGTGCCAGCAGCCAGGGTCAGGAGGAAGGTTATGGCTACACCTTC.

This sequence joins TRBV19 and TRBJ2-1; TRBD2 matches at 11 bases. The trim removed 3 bases at V and 3 bases at J, leaving 1 base unmatched. The CDR3 runs 15 residues. Germline CDR1 reads LNHDA; CDR2 reads SQIVND (reference sequence). For the CDR3, the DNA is TGTGCCAGTAGTATCGGGACTAGCGGCTACAATGAGCAGTTCTTC. As protein: CASSIGTSGYNEQFF.

The J gene is TRBJ2-5, the V gene TRBV5-4, with D possibly matching TRBD1 (5 bases). With 1 base removed from V and 1 base from J, the gap between germline ends came to 11 bases. This CDR3 has 15 residues. Germline-derived CDR1 and CDR2 are SGHNT and YYREEE (reference sequence). The CDR3 DNA reads TGTGCCAGCAGCTTGCAGCAGGGCCCCCAAGAGACCCAGTACTTC. Residues: CASSLQQGPQETQYF.

As for this clone: The same CDR3 also results from other DNA sequences found in this sample. The chain joins TRBV28 to TRBJ1-1; no clear D. The CDR3 has 13 residues. Germline CDR1 MDHEN, CDR2 SYDVKM. Trimming took 2 bases from V and 1 from J, leaving 5 bases between them. In DNA, the CDR3 is TGTGCCAGCAGTTTAAGAGGGAACACTGAAGCTTTCTTT. Translated, it gives CASSLRGNTEAFF.

The chain has TRBV29-1 and TRBJ2-7, with 7 bases lining up with TRBD1. Germline lookup yields CDR1 SQVTM and CDR2 ANQGSEA. The CDR3 length is 12 residues. Trimming removed 4 bases from V and 1 base from J; junction bases left unmatched: 1. CDR3 sequence: CSVAGGSYEQYF. CDR3 sequence (DNA): TGCAGCGTTGCAGGGGGATCCTACGAGCAGTACTTC.

This chain joins TRBV27 and TRBJ2-3, with 8 bases identical to TRBD2. Per germline, CDR1 MNHEY and CDR2 SMNVEV (reference sequence). The CDR3 has 15 amino acids. J lost 1 base, V lost 5 bases, and 5 bases had no gene match. As DNA, the CDR3 is TGTGCCAGCAGTCGCCTGGGACTAGGCACAGATACGCAGTATTTT. This gives the protein CASSRLGLGTDTQYF.

This clone was observed a few times. Here the CDR3 reads CASSEGLAIDYGYTF. The CDR3 DNA reads as TGTGCCAGCAGCGAGGGGCTGGCGATAGACTATGGCTACACCTTC. The chain employs TRBV9 and TRBJ1-2; possible D gene TRBD1, 5 bases. This CDR3 contains 15 residues. Trimming removed 3 bases at V and 3 bases at J, with 15 bases between. Germline V gives CDR1 SGDLS, CDR2 YYNGEE.

The chain recombines TRBV27 with TRBJ2-1; D is undetermined. Trimming removed 3 bases from V and 2 bases from J, with 5 bases in between. The CDR3 contains 13 residues. Germline CDR1 and CDR2: MNHEY and SMNVEV (reference sequence). The CDR3 DNA is TGTGCCAGCAGTTTCTCCCCCTACAATGAGCAGTTCTTC. It encodes CASSFSPYNEQFF.

This sequence joins TRBV7-9 and TRBJ1-4, with D uncertain. V dropped 3 bases and J dropped 4 bases, with 3 bases sitting between them. CDR3 size: 12 residues. The V gene's germline CDR1 is SEHNR and CDR2 FQNEAQ (reference sequence). CDR3 in DNA: TGTGCCAGCAGCTTTTATAATGAAAAACTGTTTTTT. It yields the protein CASSFYNEKLFF.